This T cell receptor beta chain was identified in a study of blood T cells in healthy people across ages. Comment on this clonotype: Its antigen is undetermined.

Trimming pared 0 bases from V and 5 bases from J, leaving 15 bases between. The CDR3 is made up of 15 amino acids. Germline V gene sequence: CDR1 DFQATT, CDR2 SNEGSKA (reference sequence). Overall study findings and caveats: There were more naive CD4+ cells and higher diversity in long-lived donors than in aged donors.

For the second PCR, which ran for about 7 to 11 cycles, a sample-barcoded 5' primer and a J-beta primer mix were used. TCRdb processed the 5' RACE reads anew with MiXCR; each CDR3 protein has one entry. This sample carries about 830,000 distinct CDR3 sequences, around two thirds of them seen once, and the ten largest clones take 25% to 30%. This TCR derives from a young man in good health. The sequenced sample was blood. This sequence joins TRBV20-1 and TRBJ2-3; D is perhaps TRBD1 or TRBD2 (7 bases each). The CDR3 bases are TGCAGTGCTAGAGATGGGCAGGGGGAGGGAGATACGCAGTATTTT. It encodes CSARDGQGEGDTQYF.